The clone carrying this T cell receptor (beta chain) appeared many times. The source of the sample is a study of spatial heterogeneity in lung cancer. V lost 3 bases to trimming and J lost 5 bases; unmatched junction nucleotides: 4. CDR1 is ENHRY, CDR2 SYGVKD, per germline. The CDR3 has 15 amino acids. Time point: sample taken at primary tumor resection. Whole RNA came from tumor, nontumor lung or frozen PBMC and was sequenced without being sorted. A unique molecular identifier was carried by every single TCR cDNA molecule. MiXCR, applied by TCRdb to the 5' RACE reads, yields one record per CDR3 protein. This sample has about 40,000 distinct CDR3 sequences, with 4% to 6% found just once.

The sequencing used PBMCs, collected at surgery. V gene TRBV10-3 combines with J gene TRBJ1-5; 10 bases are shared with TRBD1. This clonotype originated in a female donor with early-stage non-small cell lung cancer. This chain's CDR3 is CAISDSDRGYQPQHF. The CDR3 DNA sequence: TGTGCCATCAGTGACTCGGACAGGGGGTATCAGCCCCAGCATTTT.